This passage covers 13 T cell receptor beta chains from one sample sequenced in a study of blood T cell repertoires in COVID-19. Some clones are missing from TCRdb's copy, which holds only in-frame ones; the method was immunoSEQ multiplex PCR. The sample yields approximately 130,000 clones, around 77% seen once. The sequencing input was peripheral blood. These receptors all stem from a human donor in a cohort sampled during active COVID-19.

This sequence joins TRBV7-6 and TRBJ1-3; 8 bases map to TRBD1. The CDR3 sequence is 15 residues long. Germline V gene lookup returns CDR1 SGHVS and CDR2 FNYEAQ. V lost 6 bases and J lost 4; bases outside the gene matches: 8. The CDR3 protein is CASSPGGFFGNTIYF. The CDR3 bases are TGTGCCAGCAGTCCAGGGGGCTTCTTCGGAAACACCATATATTTT.

V is TRBV7-8 and J is TRBJ1-6; no clear D gene. V was cut by 1 base and J by 9 bases, with 16 bases left in between. Germline CDR1 and CDR2: SGHVS and FQNEAQ. The CDR3 totals 16 residues. The CDR3 bases are TGTGCCAGCAGCTTAGGTCCTCCGGGGTTTGGTTCACCCCTCCACTTT. Translation: CASSLGPPGFGSPLHF.

The rearrangement uses TRBV5-1 and TRBJ1-2; the D is unclear. This CDR3 has 13 amino acids. The V end lost 3 bases, the J end lost 6 bases, and 12 bases lay between the germline ends. The germline V gene has CDR1 SGHRS and CDR2 YFSETQ. CDR3 bases: TGCGCCAGCAGCTCGGGAAGAAAAAATGGCTACACCTTC. It codes for CASSSGRKNGYTF.

This chain joins TRBV21-1 and TRBJ2-7; the table's TRBD2 call for D was not verified on the DNA. TRBV21-1 is deemed a pseudogene. This CDR3 contains 19 residues. CDR3: CASSKGCPLPLRTRAVQYF. For the CDR3, the DNA is TGTGCCAGCAGCAAAGGCTGCCCTCTTCCTTTGAGGACTAGGGCGGTGCAGTACTTC.

The chain couples TRBV27 to TRBJ1-1, with 10 bases matching TRBD1. CDR3 length: 15 amino acids. Germline lookup yields CDR1 MNHEY and CDR2 SMNVEV (reference sequence). Losses at the gene ends were 8 bases for V and 5 bases for J; bases not matched to a gene: 11. The chain's CDR3 is CASRTWGTGATEAFF. The CDR3 bases are TGTGCCAGCCGTACTTGGGGGACAGGGGCGACTGAAGCTTTCTTT.

This clone was picked up many times. V is TRBV7-2 and J is TRBJ2-7; 7 bases fit TRBD1. The germline V gene encodes CDR1 SGHTA and CDR2 FQGNSA. The CDR3 contains 12 residues. V trimming: 3 bases; J trimming: 6 bases; junction bases outside the gene matches: 2. In DNA form, the CDR3 reads TGTGCCAGCAGCTTTGACAGGGTCGAGCAGTACTTC. Its protein is CASSFDRVEQYF.

The chain has TRBV6-5 and TRBJ1-2; D may be TRBD1 (5 bases). Trimming took off 5 bases at V and 8 bases at J, with 18 bases between the two ends. The CDR3 consists of 14 residues. Germline V gene sequence: CDR1 MNHEY, CDR2 SVGAGI. The CDR3 reads CASSPPRDSTGYTF. CDR3 nucleotide sequence: TGTGCCAGCAGTCCCCCCCGGGACTCGACGGGCTACACCTTC.

This chain uses TRBV6-6 with TRBJ2-7; D gene uncertain. The CDR3 length is 12 residues. Trimming shortened V by 6 bases and J by 7 bases, and 13 bases separated the two germline ends. Germline V gene lookup returns CDR1 MNHNY and CDR2 SVGAGI (reference sequence). CDR3 in amino acids: CASSPPYFEQYF. In DNA form, the CDR3 reads TGTGCCAGCAGCCCTCCTTACTTTGAGCAGTACTTC.

This sequence joins TRBV6-5 and TRBJ2-5; TRBD1 matches at 9 bases. Looked up from germline, CDR1 is MNHEY and CDR2 is SVGAGI. The CDR3 is made up of 14 amino acids. The V gene end was trimmed by 6 bases and the J gene end by 4 bases; junction bases not matched to a gene: 6. The CDR3 loop is CASSKTGGGETQYF. CDR3 DNA: TGTGCCAGCAGCAAGACAGGGGGAGGAGAGACCCAGTACTTC.

The chain carries TRBV2 and TRBJ2-2; 10 positions agree with TRBD1. Germline loops: CDR1 SNHLY, CDR2 FYNNEI. This CDR3 spans 16 amino acids. The ends lost 4 bases at V and 2 bases at J; junction bases unmatched: 4. This chain's CDR3 is CASSGGQGQNTGELFF. The CDR3 DNA reads TGTGCCAGCAGTGGGGGACAGGGGCAAAACACCGGGGAGCTGTTTTTT.

V usage is TRBV5-1 and J usage is TRBJ1-5; no definite D call. In germline, CDR1 is SGHRS, CDR2 YFSETQ. The CDR3 contains 19 residues. V was trimmed by 2 bases and J by 0 bases, leaving 21 bases between them. The CDR3 is CASSFPGSTTGDSNQPQHF. The CDR3 DNA is TGCGCCAGCAGCTTCCCTGGTTCAACTACCGGGGATAGCAATCAGCCCCAGCATTTT.

CDR3 region: CASSLAGVDTEAFF. The CDR3, as DNA: TGTGCCAGCAGCTTAGCTGGAGTGGACACTGAAGCTTTCTTT. The rearrangement links TRBV7-9 to TRBJ1-1, with D uncertain. Per the germline V gene, CDR1 is SEHNR and CDR2 is FQNEAQ (reference sequence). The length of the CDR3 is 14 residues. The ends were cut back, 0 bases at V and 3 bases at J, with 8 bases in the middle.

The gene calls are TRBV7-7 and TRBJ1-4; D not certain. Germline lookup yields CDR1 SSHAT and CDR2 FNYEAQ (reference sequence). The CDR3 runs to 14 residues. The V end lost 4 bases, the J end lost 3 bases, and 9 bases lay between the germline ends. CDR3 DNA: TGTGCCAGCAGCTCCGGGGAGGCTAATGAAAAACTGTTTTTT. It translates to CASSSGEANEKLFF.